The 19 T cell receptor beta chains in this list originate from one sample, sequenced in a study of PD-L1 blockade in urothelial cancer. The time point is: pretreatment peripheral blood. Some clones are missing from TCRdb's copy, which holds only in-frame ones; the method was immunoSEQ multiplex PCR. The table shows tens of thousands of clones, with more than 70% occurring only once. This sample comprised PBMCs, obtained around atezolizumab (anti-PD-L1) treatment. These TCRs come from a man in his 60s with urothelial cancer.

This clone was observed a single time. The chain combines TRBV5-1 with TRBJ1-1; possible D gene TRBD1, 6 bases. Trimming removed 4 bases from V and 0 bases from J, with 13 bases in between. The CDR3 consists of 15 residues. Per the germline V gene, CDR1 is SGHRS and CDR2 is YFSETQ. Here the CDR3 reads CASSPGTGMNTEAFF. The DNA of the CDR3 is TGCGCCAGCAGCCCTGGAACAGGGATGAACACTGAAGCTTTCTTT.

This chain links TRBV28 with TRBJ1-4, with a possible D match to TRBD1 (5 bases). Germline loops: CDR1 MDHEN, CDR2 SYDVKM. Trimming removed 8 bases at V and 4 bases at J, with 8 bases between. The CDR3 consists of 12 residues. The CDR3 DNA reads as TGTGCCAGCCGACAGATTAATGAAAAACTGTTTTTT. Translated: CASRQINEKLFF.

V usage is TRBV7-2 and J usage is TRBJ2-1; 8 bases fit TRBD2. The CDR3 spans 14 residues. The germline V gene encodes CDR1 SGHTA and CDR2 FQGNSA. J gave up 2 bases and V 8 bases, and 5 bases lay outside the gene matches. The CDR3 DNA reads as TGTGCCAGCGGGCGGGGGGTCGCCTACAATGAGCAGTTCTTC. This translates into CASGRGVAYNEQFF.

The chain combines TRBV19 with TRBJ2-1; D may be TRBD1 (5 bases). CDR3 length equals 14 residues. Trimming stripped 1 base from V and 1 base from J, with 5 bases between. Germline CDR1 is LNHDA and CDR2 is SQIVND (reference sequence). DNA for the CDR3: TGTGCCAGTAGTATAGGACAGTCCTACAATGAGCAGTTCTTC. Translating gives CASSIGQSYNEQFF. Using reference TRBV19 and TRBJ2-1 for the parts outside the CDR3, the full variable domain is DGGITQSPKYLFRKEGQNVTLSCEQNLNHDAMYWYRQDPGQGLRLIYYSQIVNDFQKGDIAEGYSVSREKKESFPLTVTSAQKNPTAFYLCASSIGQSYNEQFFGPGTRLTVL.

V is TRBV2 and J is TRBJ1-1; no clear D. This CDR3 is 11 amino acids long. Germline V CDR1 and CDR2: SNHLY, FYNNEI. V was pared by 7 bases and J by 6 bases, with 9 bases between. The CDR3 loop is CASKEVAEAFF. For the CDR3, the DNA is TGTGCCAGCAAGGAGGTTGCTGAAGCTTTCTTT.

This chain joins TRBV27 and TRBJ1-1, with 7 bases matching TRBD1. V was clipped by 5 bases and J by 1 base; unmatched bases: 7. Germline V gene sequence: CDR1 MNHEY, CDR2 SMNVEV (reference sequence). This CDR3 region has 15 residues. This chain's CDR3 is CASSPLTGPNTEAFF. The CDR3 bases are TGTGCCAGCAGTCCCTTGACAGGGCCGAACACTGAAGCTTTCTTT.

The chain employs TRBV6-6 and TRBJ2-5; D perhaps matches TRBD2 (7 bases). Germline CDR1 is MNHNY and CDR2 is SVGAGI (reference sequence). This CDR3 has 14 residues. The ends were cut back, 6 bases at V and 5 bases at J, with 16 bases in the middle. The CDR3 bases are TGTGCCAGCAGGATGGGGGGGGCAGGGGAGACCCAGTACTTC. This encodes CASRMGGAGETQYF.

The V call is TRBV6-1, the J call TRBJ1-1; 8 bases are shared with TRBD1. Germline V gene data show CDR1 as MNHNS and CDR2 as SASEGT. The CDR3 is made up of 17 amino acids. The junction had 20 bases not matched to a gene; V was cut back by 4 bases and J by 10 bases. The CDR3 DNA reads as TGTGCCAGCAGTGCACGCCTGACAGGGGCGATCAATCTGGGAGCTTTCTTT. Protein product: CASSARLTGAINLGAFF.

Only a few counts were recorded for this clone. Being one base from a much bigger clone, this may be a read error. V and J are TRBV6-6 and TRBJ1-5, with 7 bases that match TRBD1. Trimming at V came to 8 bases and at J to 2 bases, leaving 3 bases not matched to a gene. Germline CDR1 and CDR2: MNHNY and SVGAGI (reference sequence). CDR3 length: 13 residues. The CDR3 DNA reads as TGTGCCAGCCTAACAGGGGGCAATCAGCCCCAGCATTTT. Encoded protein: CASLTGGNQPQHF.

This clone was found once. The chain recombines TRBV5-1 with TRBJ2-7; 7 nucleotides match TRBD1. Unmatched junction bases numbered 9, after V lost 4 bases and J lost 5 bases. CDR1 and CDR2 from the germline V gene are SGHRS and YFSETQ. The length of the CDR3 is 14 residues. In DNA form, the CDR3 reads TGCGCCAGCAGCGCTCCCGGGACAGCTCACGAGCAGTACTTC. This codes for CASSAPGTAHEQYF.

The chain employs TRBV19 and TRBJ2-1, with D perhaps matching TRBD2 (6 bases). The germline V gene has CDR1 LNHDA and CDR2 SQIVND (reference sequence). The V gene lost 5 bases and the J gene lost 5 bases, with 13 bases spanning the gap. CDR3 length: 14 amino acids. The CDR3 region has the DNA TGTGCCAGTAGTCTAGCGAGGAGACACAATGAGCAGTTCTTC. This translates into CASSLARRHNEQFF.

The gene calls are TRBV29-1 and TRBJ2-1; the match to TRBD1 covers 11 bases. The CDR3 consists of 13 residues. Trimming took 7 bases from V and 7 from J; bases not matched to a gene: 6. Germline V CDR1 and CDR2: SQVTM, ANQGSEA. CDR3 bases: TGCAGCGCTGATCGGGACAGGGGGAATGAGCAGTTCTTC. Encoded protein: CSADRDRGNEQFF.

The rearrangement joins TRBV28 to TRBJ2-3; 11 bases line up with TRBD2. With V trimmed by 6 bases and J by 2 bases, 10 bases remained unmatched. The CDR3 is made up of 17 amino acids. The V gene's germline CDR1 is MDHEN and CDR2 SYDVKM. The CDR3 nucleotides read TGTGCCAGCAGCTCCGGGACTAGCGGAGGGTACACAGATACGCAGTATTTT. This encodes CASSSGTSGGYTDTQYF.

The rearrangement uses TRBV28 and TRBJ1-2, with TRBD1 matching 11 bases. The V gene end was trimmed by 2 bases and the J gene end by 8 bases; junction bases not matched to a gene: 7. The CDR3 runs 15 residues. Per the germline V gene, CDR1 is MDHEN and CDR2 is SYDVKM. CDR3 sequence: CASSLNPDRGQGYTF. In DNA form, the CDR3 reads TGTGCCAGCAGTTTAAACCCGGACAGGGGGCAGGGCTACACCTTC.

The V and J genes are TRBV30 and TRBJ2-3; 8 nucleotides match TRBD1. The length of the CDR3 is 13 residues. Germline V CDR1 and CDR2: GTSNPN, SVGIG (reference sequence). After removal of 7 bases from V and 4 bases from J, the junction contained 7 bases not matched to a gene. The CDR3 bases are TGTGCCTTGACAGGGGTCTTGGCAGATACGCAGTATTTT. It codes for CALTGVLADTQYF.

The chain uses TRBV30 and TRBJ2-2, with D possibly being TRBD2 (7 bases). Trimming pared 0 bases from V and 1 base from J, leaving 15 bases between. CDR1 is GTSNPN and CDR2 is SVGIG in the germline V gene (reference sequence). This CDR3 has 17 amino acids. Here the CDR3 DNA reads TGTGCCTGGAGTGTAGGGGGGGTTAGACTGAACACCGGGGAGCTGTTTTTT. As protein: CAWSVGGVRLNTGELFF.

The J gene is TRBJ1-2, the V gene TRBV5-1, with D perhaps TRBD1 (6 bases). The CDR3 runs 14 residues. Germline V gene lookup returns CDR1 SGHRS and CDR2 YFSETQ. Trimming took 3 bases from V and 3 from J, leaving 12 bases between them. CDR3: CASSSQGWDYGYTF. DNA for the CDR3: TGCGCCAGCAGCTCACAGGGTTGGGACTATGGCTACACCTTC.

The J gene is TRBJ2-2, the V gene TRBV10-1, with D perhaps TRBD2 (6 bases). Looked up from germline, CDR1 is WNHNN and CDR2 is SYGVQD (reference sequence). The ends were cut back, 4 bases at V and 2 bases at J, with 14 bases in the middle. This CDR3 region has 16 residues. CDR3 nucleotides: TGCGCCAGCAGTGGGGGGAGGTCAACAAACACCGGGGAGCTGTTTTTT. The encoded protein is CASSGGRSTNTGELFF.

The chain links TRBV6-6 to TRBJ1-1; no clear D gene. The ends were cut back, 6 bases at V and 1 base at J, with 12 bases in the middle. Germline CDR1 and CDR2: MNHNY and SVGAGI (reference sequence). This CDR3 is 14 amino acids long. CDR3 loop: CASSVEGGNTEAFF. CDR3 coding DNA: TGTGCCAGCAGCGTAGAGGGAGGGAACACTGAAGCTTTCTTT.